Detailed here is one T cell receptor (beta chain). What antigen it recognizes has not been identified. The input lacks base qualities; no much larger clone sits a single base away. CDR1 and CDR2 are read off the germline V gene (reference sequence) as LNHDA and SQIVND. V is pruned by 1 base and J by 5 bases, leaving 7 bases of the junction without a gene match. There are 17 amino acids in the CDR3, from cysteine to phenylalanine inclusive. The read is trimmed to its CDR3 DNA, 51 bases read in frame from base 1. The source of the sample is a study of CD8+ T cells in alopecia areata (dated by TCRdb to 2016 to 2018). Background on the whole study: Treated patients were enrolled in an open-label pilot trial of oral tofacitinib, 5 to 10 mg twice daily, for moderate-to-severe alopecia areata. TCRbeta CDR3 regions were amplified by immunoSEQ multiplex PCR with 35 Vbeta forward and 13 Jbeta reverse primers. Clonality in the scalp was compared among normal scalp (n=4), patchy alopecia areata scalp (n=8), and alopecia totalis/universalis scalp (n=8). The RNA source kit depended on sample type: the PAXgene miRNA kit for fixed scalp, the miRNeasy kit for PBMCs, and the RNeasy kit for mouse skin. Tofacitinib-treated patients had biopsies at baseline and at 4 and 24 weeks of treatment, with a later scalp biopsy in several patients. Tofacitinib was given for 6 to 18 months, followed by 6 months of follow-up off drug to assess delayed response and recurrence. The SALT score, which quantifies the percentage of affected scalp surface area, was used to measure disease severity in treated patients. Human TCRbeta sequencing covered scalp tissue and sorted CD4+ and CD8+ peripheral blood T cells from patchy and totalis/universalis alopecia areata patients and healthy controls. High-throughput TCRbeta sequencing was used to examine T cell clonal expansion in alopecia areata in both the C3H/HeJ mouse model and human patients. The paper as a whole reports these results and caveats: TCR sequences shared between patients were less clear than in mice, possibly partly because of HLA diversity in the patient population. Many expanded lesional clones were found to persist in scalp and blood during tofacitinib treatment, and relapse after treatment cessation may be partly explained by this persistence. Unlike mouse skin, which is dominated by gammadelta T cells, normal human skin has resident alphabeta T cells that are also sequenced, and this complicates analysis of the scalp TCR repertoire. Compared with normal scalp, lesional scalp, particularly in alopecia totalis/universalis, had higher clonality and more expanded CD8+ clones, which suggests antigenic drive. With tofacitinib, both scalp clonality and the number of expanded CD8+ clones among the top 100 scalp clones went down significantly. The treated cohort was small, with a single nonresponder, so links between baseline CD8+ expansion and response need larger studies.

The library was produced with the immunoSEQ multiplex PCR assay. For TCR sequencing, RNA was extracted from every sample and reverse transcribed into cDNA to serve as template. First-strand cDNA was synthesized using SuperScript III with a 2:1 mix of oligo-dT and random hexamers. A synthetic immune receptor repertoire was used to assess amplification bias, and residual bias was removed computationally. The original pipeline was this. Raw reads were preprocessed for error removal, and CDR3 was defined according to IMGT conventions as running from the conserved cysteine to phenylalanine. To get clonality, Shannon entropy was normalized by log2 of the number of productive unique TCRs and the result was subtracted from 1. CD4 or CD8 identity of scalp clones was inferred by cross-referencing scalp TCRbeta sequences with sorted blood CD4 and CD8 repertoires. The immuneACCESS repertoire file appears here via TCRdb, limited to in-frame rearrangements. These files lack a portion of the clones; in checked studies, under half of the deficit traces to unresolved V genes, and the cause of the others is not known. V and J calls and clone size are copied from that table; D and trimming were computed from the DNA. The sample records around 140,000 clones, roughly nine tenths of which are singletons. The ten largest clonotypes hold roughly 13% of the sample.

Read against the paper, the sample's time point label means: around 28 days on oral tofacitinib. The meaning of the sample's treatment or condition label: oral pan-JAK inhibitor, 5-10 mg twice daily. Lesional scalp punch biopsies and peripheral blood were collected from alopecia areata patients. After PBMCs were isolated by density centrifugation and stained for CD3, CD4 and CD8, a FACSAria was used to sort CD4+ and CD8+ T cells. This sequence was found in a human donor with alopecia areata. The V and J genes are TRBV19 and TRBJ1-5, and 11 junctional nucleotides match TRBD1. The sequencing here drew on CD8+ T cells sorted from blood, taken at week 4, from a patient treated with tofacitinib. The DNA reads TGTGCCAGTAGTATAGGAGGGGGACAGGGGGTACATCAGCCCCAGCATTTT. Translated, it reads CASSIGGGQGVHQPQHF.